This T cell receptor beta chain was recovered during a study of T cell repertoires and Cas9 in healthy adults. The wider study: Characterization of SpCas9-reactive CD4 and CD8 T cells covered multi-effector potency, cytotoxicity and lineage.

Study findings and constraints: SpCas9-reactive regulatory T cells reportedly mitigated SpCas9-reactive effector T cells in vitro.

Turning to this clone: The target antigen is unknown.

The assay was immunoSEQ multiplex PCR, and TCRdb's table has in-frame clones only and misses some. The sample yields about 22,000 clones, around 93% seen once. The CDR3 spans 13 residues. Germline V gives CDR1 MNHNY, CDR2 SVGAGI (reference sequence). V lost 6 bases to trimming and J lost 5 bases; unmatched junction nucleotides: 6. V and J are TRBV6-6 and TRBJ1-2, with 7 bases that match TRBD1. The sample was CD4+ effector T cells (CD127+, CD25-, CD137-, CD154-) from PBMCs; culture status not recorded. This receptor was taken from a human donor in good health. The CDR3 region has the DNA TGTGCCAGCAGCGAGGACAGGAATTATGGCTACACCTTC. Protein: CASSEDRNYGYTF.